The clone carrying this T cell receptor (beta chain) occurred a few times. The antigen is unknown. TCRdb reprocessed the 5' RACE reads via MiXCR and lists one record per CDR3 protein. The data hold about 30,000 distinct CDR3 sequences, with more than 5.5% observed a single time. This CDR3 contains 11 residues. The ends were cut back, 2 bases at V and 11 bases at J, with 9 bases in the middle. This specimen comes from a study of spatial heterogeneity in lung cancer. Study results and limitations: Mutation counts in tumors were tracked by counts of expanded intratumoral alpha and beta TCRs.

Time point meaning: sample taken at primary tumor resection. The receptor was derived from a male donor with early-stage non-small cell lung cancer. The V call is TRBV12-3 or TRBV12-4, the J call TRBJ1-1; no clear D gene. Sequences were derived from lung tumor tissue, sampled at surgery. CDR3 sequence reads: CASSLTPGAFF. CDR3 nucleotides: TGTGCCAGCAGTTTAACTCCTGGGGCTTTCTTT.